The clone carrying this TCR beta chain was recorded at least ten times. Its antigen remains unknown. This record belongs to a study of T cells in Graves' hyperthyroidism and ophthalmopathy. Regarding the study as a whole: Classification by a 13 V-J model distinguished ophthalmopathy from stable hyperthyroidism.

What was amplified from RNA transcripts were TCR beta CDR3 regions. The HTBI primer set was used in a first-round RT-PCR of the TCR CDR3. TCRdb itself ran the multiplex PCR reads through MiXCR, one entry per CDR3 protein. The table shows around 500,000 distinct CDR3 sequences, with around 14% occurring only once. Pregnant or lactating patients were excluded, as were those with uncontrolled infection or other autoimmune disease. Fresh peripheral blood, roughly 10 ml, was the source of the PBMCs. Per the germline V gene, CDR1 is SEHNR and CDR2 is FQNEAQ (reference sequence). This CDR3 spans 16 amino acids. V lost 6 bases to trimming and J lost 3 bases, with 20 bases between them.

The TCR comes from a woman younger than 30 with Graves' hyperthyroidism. The chain couples TRBV7-9 to TRBJ2-5; D is uncertain. The sequencing sample was made of blood. The CDR3 loop is CASSPPITGPEETQYF. CDR3 nucleotides: TGTGCCAGCAGTCCACCTATAACTGGTCCCGAAGAGACCCAGTACTTC.